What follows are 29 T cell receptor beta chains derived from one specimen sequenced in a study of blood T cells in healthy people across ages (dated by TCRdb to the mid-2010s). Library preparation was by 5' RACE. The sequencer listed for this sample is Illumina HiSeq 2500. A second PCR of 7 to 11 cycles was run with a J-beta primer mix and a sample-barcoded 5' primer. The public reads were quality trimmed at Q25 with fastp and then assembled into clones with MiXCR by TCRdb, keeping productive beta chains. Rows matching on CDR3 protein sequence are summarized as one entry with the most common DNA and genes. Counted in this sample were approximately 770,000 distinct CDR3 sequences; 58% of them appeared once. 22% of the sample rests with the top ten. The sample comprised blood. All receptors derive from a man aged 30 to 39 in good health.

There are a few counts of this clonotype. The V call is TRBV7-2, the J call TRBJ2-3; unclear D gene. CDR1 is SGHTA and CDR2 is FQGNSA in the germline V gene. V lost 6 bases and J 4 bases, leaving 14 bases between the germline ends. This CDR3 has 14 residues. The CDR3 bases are TGTGCCAGCAGATTATCCCTAGGGCCAGATACGCAGTATTTT. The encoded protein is CASRLSLGPDTQYF.

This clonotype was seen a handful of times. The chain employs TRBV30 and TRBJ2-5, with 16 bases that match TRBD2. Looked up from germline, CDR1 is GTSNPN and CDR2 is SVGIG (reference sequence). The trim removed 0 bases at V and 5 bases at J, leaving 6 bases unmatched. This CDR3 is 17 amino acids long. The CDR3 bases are TGTGCCTGGAGTGTTCGGGGACTAGCGGGAGGGGGGGAGACCCAGTACTTC. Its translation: CAWSVRGLAGGGETQYF.

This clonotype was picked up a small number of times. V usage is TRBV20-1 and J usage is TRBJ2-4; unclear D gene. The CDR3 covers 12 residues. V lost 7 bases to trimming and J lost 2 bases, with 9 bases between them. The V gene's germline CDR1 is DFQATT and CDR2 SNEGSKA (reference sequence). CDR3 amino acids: CSGKLSKNIQYF. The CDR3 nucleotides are TGCAGTGGGAAGCTTTCCAAAAACATTCAGTACTTC.

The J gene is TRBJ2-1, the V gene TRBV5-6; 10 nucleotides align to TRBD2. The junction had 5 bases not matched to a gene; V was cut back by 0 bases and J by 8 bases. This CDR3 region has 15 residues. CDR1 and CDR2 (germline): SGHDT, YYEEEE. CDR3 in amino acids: CASSLERGGLDEQFF. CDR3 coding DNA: TGTGCCAGCAGCTTGGAGCGGGGGGGCCTCGATGAGCAGTTCTTC.

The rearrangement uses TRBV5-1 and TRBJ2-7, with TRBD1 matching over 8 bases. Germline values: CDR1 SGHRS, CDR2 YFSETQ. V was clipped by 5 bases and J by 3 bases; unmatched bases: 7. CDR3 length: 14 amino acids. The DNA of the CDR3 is TGCGCCAGCAGTAAGGACAGGGTTCTCTACGAGCAGTACTTC. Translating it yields CASSKDRVLYEQYF.

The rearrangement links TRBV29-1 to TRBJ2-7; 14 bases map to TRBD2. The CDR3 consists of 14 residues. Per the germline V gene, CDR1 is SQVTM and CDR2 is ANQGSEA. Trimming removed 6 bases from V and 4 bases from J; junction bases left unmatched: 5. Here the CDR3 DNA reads TGCAGCGTCTCCGGGACTAGCGGGAGTTACGAGCAGTACTTC. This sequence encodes CSVSGTSGSYEQYF.

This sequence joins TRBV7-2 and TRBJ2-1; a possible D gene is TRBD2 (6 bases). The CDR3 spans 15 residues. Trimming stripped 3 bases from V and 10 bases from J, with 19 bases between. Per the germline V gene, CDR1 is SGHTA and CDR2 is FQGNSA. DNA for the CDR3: TGTGCCAGCAGCTTCGGAGCGGGCCTCAATAGAGAGCAGTTCTTC. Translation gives CASSFGAGLNREQFF.

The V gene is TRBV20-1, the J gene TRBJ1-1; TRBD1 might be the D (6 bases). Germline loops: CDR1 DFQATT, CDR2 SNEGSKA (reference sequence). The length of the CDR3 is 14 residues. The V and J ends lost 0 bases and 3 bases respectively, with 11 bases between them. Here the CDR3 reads CSAREGGADTEAFF. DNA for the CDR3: TGCAGTGCTAGAGAGGGGGGCGCGGACACTGAAGCTTTCTTT.

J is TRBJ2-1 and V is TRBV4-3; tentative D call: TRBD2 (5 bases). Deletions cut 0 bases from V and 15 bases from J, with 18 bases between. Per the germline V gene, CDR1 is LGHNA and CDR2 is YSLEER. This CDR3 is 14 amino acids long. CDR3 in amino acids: CASSQDREKPVRFF. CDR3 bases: TGCGCCAGCAGCCAAGACCGGGAAAAGCCAGTCCGGTTCTTC.

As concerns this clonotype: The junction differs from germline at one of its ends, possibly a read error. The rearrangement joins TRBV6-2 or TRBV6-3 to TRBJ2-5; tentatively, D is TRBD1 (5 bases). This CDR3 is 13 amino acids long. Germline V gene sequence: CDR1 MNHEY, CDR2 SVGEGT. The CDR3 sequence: CAGRPTGQETQYF. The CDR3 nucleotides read TGTGCCGGCAGACCCACAGGTCAAGAGACCCAGTACTTC.

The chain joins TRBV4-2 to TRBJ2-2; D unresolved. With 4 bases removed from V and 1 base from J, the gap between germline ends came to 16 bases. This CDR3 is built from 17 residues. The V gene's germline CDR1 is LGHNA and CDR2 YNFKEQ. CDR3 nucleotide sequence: TGTGCCAGCAGCCCACAAGATAAGGGCAGGAACACCGGGGAGCTGTTTTTT. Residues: CASSPQDKGRNTGELFF.

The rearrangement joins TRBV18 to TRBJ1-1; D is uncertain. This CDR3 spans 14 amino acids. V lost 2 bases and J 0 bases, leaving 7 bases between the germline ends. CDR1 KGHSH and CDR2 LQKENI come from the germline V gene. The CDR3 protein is CASSPNSVNTEAFF. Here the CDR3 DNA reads TGTGCCAGCTCACCAAATAGCGTGAACACTGAAGCTTTCTTT.

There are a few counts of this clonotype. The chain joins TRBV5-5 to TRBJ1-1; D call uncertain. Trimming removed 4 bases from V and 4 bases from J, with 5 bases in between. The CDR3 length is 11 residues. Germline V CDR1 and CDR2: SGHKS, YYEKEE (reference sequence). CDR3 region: CASSHRTEAFF. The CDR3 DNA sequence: TGTGCCAGCAGCCACCGCACTGAAGCTTTCTTT.

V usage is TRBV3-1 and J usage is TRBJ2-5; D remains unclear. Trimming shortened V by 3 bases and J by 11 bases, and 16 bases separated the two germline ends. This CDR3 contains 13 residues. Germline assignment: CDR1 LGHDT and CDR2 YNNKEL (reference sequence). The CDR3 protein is CASSQANGNEQYF. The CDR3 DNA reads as TGTGCCAGCAGCCAGGCAAATGGGAATGAGCAGTACTTC.

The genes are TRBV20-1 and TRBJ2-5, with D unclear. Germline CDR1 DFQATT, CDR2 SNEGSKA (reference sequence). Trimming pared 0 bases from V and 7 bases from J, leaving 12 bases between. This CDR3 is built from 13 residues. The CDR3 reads CSARDSRVGTQYF. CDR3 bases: TGCAGTGCTAGAGATAGTAGGGTAGGGACCCAGTACTTC.

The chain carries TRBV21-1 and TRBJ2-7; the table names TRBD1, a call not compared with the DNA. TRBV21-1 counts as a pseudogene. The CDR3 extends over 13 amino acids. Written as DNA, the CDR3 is TGTGCCAGCGGCCGAGACAGGGAATACGAGCAGTACTTC. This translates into CASGRDREYEQYF.

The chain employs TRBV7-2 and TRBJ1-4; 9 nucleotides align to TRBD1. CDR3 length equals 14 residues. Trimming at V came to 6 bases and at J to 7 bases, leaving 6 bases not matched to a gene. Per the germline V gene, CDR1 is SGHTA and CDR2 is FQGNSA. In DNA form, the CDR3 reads TGTGCCAGCAGACAGGGACAGGGAGGTGAAAAACTGTTTTTT. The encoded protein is CASRQGQGGEKLFF.

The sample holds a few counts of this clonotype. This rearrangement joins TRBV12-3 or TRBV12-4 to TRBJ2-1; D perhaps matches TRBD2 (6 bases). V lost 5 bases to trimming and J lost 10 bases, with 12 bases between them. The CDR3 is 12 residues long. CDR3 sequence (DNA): TGTGCCAGCAGTCCCGATGGAGGGGAGCAGTTCTTC. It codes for CASSPDGGEQFF.

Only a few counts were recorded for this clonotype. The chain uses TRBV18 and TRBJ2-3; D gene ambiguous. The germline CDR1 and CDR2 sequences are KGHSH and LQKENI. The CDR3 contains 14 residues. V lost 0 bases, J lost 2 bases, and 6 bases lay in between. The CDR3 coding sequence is TGTGCCAGCTCACCACCGATCCACACAGATACGCAGTATTTT. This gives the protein CASSPPIHTDTQYF.

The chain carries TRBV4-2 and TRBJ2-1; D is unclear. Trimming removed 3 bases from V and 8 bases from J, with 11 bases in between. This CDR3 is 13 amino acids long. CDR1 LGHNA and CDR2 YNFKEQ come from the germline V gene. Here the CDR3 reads CASSHVVGHEQFF. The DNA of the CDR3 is TGTGCCAGCAGCCATGTCGTGGGTCATGAGCAGTTCTTC.

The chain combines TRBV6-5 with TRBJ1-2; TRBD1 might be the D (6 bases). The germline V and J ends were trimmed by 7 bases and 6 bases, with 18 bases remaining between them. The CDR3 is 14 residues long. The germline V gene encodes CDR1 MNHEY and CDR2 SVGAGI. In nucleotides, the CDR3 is TGTGCCAGCATAGGGCCCGGCCGGGGGCATGGCTACACCTTC. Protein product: CASIGPGRGHGYTF.

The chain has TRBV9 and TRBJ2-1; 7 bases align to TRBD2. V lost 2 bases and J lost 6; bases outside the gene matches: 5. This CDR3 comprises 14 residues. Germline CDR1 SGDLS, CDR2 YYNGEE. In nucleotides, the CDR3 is TGTGCCAGCAGCGTGGGGTGGGGGGGCAATGAGCAGTTCTTC. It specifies CASSVGWGGNEQFF.

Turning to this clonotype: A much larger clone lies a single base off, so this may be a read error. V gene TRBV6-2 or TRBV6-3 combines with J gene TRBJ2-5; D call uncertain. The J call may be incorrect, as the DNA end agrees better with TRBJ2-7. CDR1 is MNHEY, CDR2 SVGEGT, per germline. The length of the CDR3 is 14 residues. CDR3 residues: CATRDGVLPYEQYF. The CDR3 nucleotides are TGTGCCACCCGTGATGGGGTTCTCCCCTACGAGCAGTACTTC.

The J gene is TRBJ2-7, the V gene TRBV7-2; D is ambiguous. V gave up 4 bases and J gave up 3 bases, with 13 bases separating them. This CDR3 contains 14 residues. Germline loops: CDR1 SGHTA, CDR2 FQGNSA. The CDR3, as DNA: TGTGCCAGCAGCTCCCGGCCAGACTTCTACGAGCAGTACTTC. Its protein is CASSSRPDFYEQYF.

The CDR3 region has the DNA TGTGCCAGCAGCTTGGCGACAGGGGCGAACACTGAAGCTTTCTTT. Protein sequence: CASSLATGANTEAFF. The chain links TRBV7-2 to TRBJ1-1; 8 bases are shared with TRBD1. The CDR3 runs 15 residues. V gave up 3 bases and J gave up 1 base; unmatched junction bases: 4. Looked up from germline, CDR1 is SGHTA and CDR2 is FQGNSA.

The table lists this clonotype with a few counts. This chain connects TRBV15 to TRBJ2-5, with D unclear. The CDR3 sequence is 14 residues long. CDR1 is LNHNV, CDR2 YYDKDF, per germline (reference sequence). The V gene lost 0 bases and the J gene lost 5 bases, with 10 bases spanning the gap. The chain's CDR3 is CATSRETNGETQYF. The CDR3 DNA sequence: TGTGCCACCAGCAGAGAGACCAATGGGGAGACCCAGTACTTC.

The CDR3 nucleotides are TGTGCCAGCAGTGACCGGGACAGGGGTCGATATGAGCAGTTCTTC. It translates to CASSDRDRGRYEQFF. This sequence joins TRBV28 and TRBJ2-1; 10 bases map to TRBD1. Germline lookup yields CDR1 MDHEN and CDR2 SYDVKM. This CDR3 has 15 residues. V trimming: 5 bases; J trimming: 8 bases; junction bases outside the gene matches: 9.

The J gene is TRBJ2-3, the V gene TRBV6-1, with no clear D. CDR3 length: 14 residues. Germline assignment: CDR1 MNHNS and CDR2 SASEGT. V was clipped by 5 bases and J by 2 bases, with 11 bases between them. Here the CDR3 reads CASSPNVYTDTQYF. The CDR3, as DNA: TGTGCCAGCAGTCCCAACGTCTACACAGATACGCAGTATTTT.

The CDR3 DNA reads TGCAGCGCTGCCCAAATTAAAGAGACCCAGTACTTC. It specifies CSAAQIKETQYF. The gene calls are TRBV29-1 and TRBJ2-5; no definite D call. The V end was cut by 7 bases, the J end by 3 bases, with 12 bases between. Germline V lookup: CDR1 SQVTM, CDR2 ANQGSEA. The CDR3 is 12 amino acids.